Below, 22 T cell receptor beta chains from the same sample are listed, as sequenced in a study of vaccination effects on CD4 cells after COVID-19. Only in-frame clones appear in the TCRdb table, and some are missing; sequencing was by immunoSEQ multiplex PCR. The table has 30,000 to 35,000 clones, roughly four fifths seen once; the top ten hold 5% to 7.5%. The antigens of these receptors remain unknown. CD4+ T cell isolation took place after 10 days of culture. The person had PCR-confirmed SARS-CoV-2 infection between March and December 2020. Participants completed two doses of the BNT162b2 or mRNA-1273 vaccine. The sequenced sample was CD4+ T cells from PBMCs cultured without peptide, obtained after COVID-19 vaccination. Every receptor here comes from a human donor who had a prior SARS-CoV-2 infection.

The chain carries TRBV9 and TRBJ1-2; 7 bases line up with TRBD1. The germline gives CDR1 SGDLS, CDR2 YYNGEE. The trim removed 4 bases at V and 4 bases at J, leaving 13 bases unmatched. The CDR3 is 16 residues long. CDR3 sequence (DNA): TGTGCCAGCAGCCCGCGCAGGGATCAGGGGGGCTATGGCTACACCTTC. As protein: CASSPRRDQGGYGYTF.

This clone was seen only once. V and J are TRBV19 and TRBJ1-2, with D tentatively TRBD1 (5 bases). CDR3 size: 17 residues. Germline CDR1 is LNHDA and CDR2 is SQIVND (reference sequence). The V and J ends lost 1 base and 4 bases respectively, with 19 bases between them. The CDR3, as DNA: TGTGCCAGTAGTATAGGCGCGGGACCTAGATCGGGCTATGGCTACACCTTC. Amino acids: CASSIGAGPRSGYGYTF.

This clone was seen only a few times. The chain links TRBV11-2 to TRBJ1-4; TRBD1 matches at 8 bases. CDR3 length: 14 amino acids. Germline CDR1 is SGHAT and CDR2 is FQNNGV. The V gene end was trimmed by 5 bases and the J gene end by 8 bases; junction bases not matched to a gene: 7. CDR3 sequence: CASSPTGVWEKLFF. The CDR3 DNA sequence: TGTGCCAGCAGCCCGACAGGGGTCTGGGAAAAACTGTTTTTT. The full variable domain, its missing parts supplied by reference TRBV11-2 and TRBJ1-4, is EAGVAQSPRYKIIEKRQSVAFWCNPISGHATLYWYQQILGQGPKLLIQFQNNGVVDDSQLPKDRFSAERLKGVDSTLKIQPAKLEDSAVYLCASSPTGVWEKLFFGSGTQLSVL.

The chain is built from TRBV5-1 and TRBJ2-2; D is undetermined. V gave up 0 bases and J gave up 4 bases, with 7 bases separating them. From germline, CDR1 is SGHRS and CDR2 YFSETQ. CDR3 length: 14 residues. DNA for the CDR3: TGCGCCAGCAGCTTGGGCGGTTCCACCGGGGAGCTGTTTTTT. Protein sequence: CASSLGGSTGELFF.

The V call is TRBV7-2, the J call TRBJ2-3; 7 bases are shared with TRBD2. CDR1 and CDR2 from the germline V gene are SGHTA and FQGNSA. Losses at the gene ends were 6 bases for V and 3 bases for J; bases not matched to a gene: 9. The CDR3 has 15 residues. This CDR3 reads CASRLGLAETDTQYF. CDR3 sequence (DNA): TGTGCCAGCAGACTAGGGCTAGCGGAAACAGATACGCAGTATTTT.

This clone was seen a few times. The chain employs TRBV28 and TRBJ1-2; maybe TRBD1 (5 bases). V lost 7 bases and J lost 0, with 12 bases in between. Germline CDR1 reads MDHEN; CDR2 reads SYDVKM. This CDR3 has 14 residues. The chain's CDR3 is CASNRGRSNYGYTF. In DNA, the CDR3 is TGTGCCAGCAATAGGGGCAGGTCTAACTATGGCTACACCTTC.

This clone was found a few times. The rearrangement uses TRBV5-1 and TRBJ2-6; 7 bases align to TRBD1. Germline CDR1 reads SGHRS; CDR2 reads YFSETQ. The CDR3 extends over 15 amino acids. Trimming at V came to 4 bases and at J to 2 bases, leaving 3 bases not matched to a gene. The CDR3: CASSPTGAGANVLTF. The CDR3 DNA follows: TGCGCCAGCAGCCCAACAGGGGCTGGGGCCAACGTCCTGACTTTC.

The chain combines TRBV5-4 with TRBJ2-7; 10 bases align to TRBD2. With 3 bases clipped from V and 2 bases from J, the junction kept 5 bases outside the gene matches. Germline loops: CDR1 SGHNT, CDR2 YYREEE (reference sequence). CDR3 length: 15 residues. CDR3 DNA: TGTGCCAGCAGCTCGAGCGGGAGGGCTGCCTACGAGCAGTACTTC. Its protein product is CASSSSGRAAYEQYF.

V and J are TRBV2 and TRBJ2-7; 7 bases align to TRBD2. J gave up 5 bases and V 3 bases, and 7 bases lay outside the gene matches. The CDR3 length is 14 residues. CDR1 and CDR2 from the germline V gene are SNHLY and FYNNEI. CDR3 DNA sequence: TGTGCCAGCAGTGAGCGGCGGACTAGTAACGAGCAGTACTTC. It specifies CASSERRTSNEQYF.

This clone came up a few times. V and J are TRBV6-5 and TRBJ1-4; no definite D call. This CDR3 region has 14 residues. The V end was cut by 5 bases, the J end by 7 bases, with 14 bases between. The germline V gene has CDR1 MNHEY and CDR2 SVGAGI. CDR3 region: CASSTVPLVEKLFF. The CDR3 DNA follows: TGTGCCAGCAGTACCGTCCCCCTGGTTGAAAAACTGTTTTTT.

This chain connects TRBV4-3 to TRBJ2-3, with TRBD2 matching over 10 bases. Per germline, CDR1 LGHNA and CDR2 YSLEER. J gave up 2 bases and V 0 bases, and 17 bases lay outside the gene matches. The CDR3 covers 21 residues. Here the CDR3 reads CASSQERQLGLAGAHTDTQYF. The CDR3 nucleotides read TGCGCCAGCAGCCAAGAACGGCAGCTGGGCCTAGCGGGAGCCCACACAGATACGCAGTATTTT.

The gene calls are TRBV14 and TRBJ2-1, with unresolved D. Trimming took 0 bases from V and 3 from J, leaving 9 bases between them. The germline CDR1 and CDR2 sequences are SGHDN and FVKESK. CDR3 size: 15 residues. The CDR3 sequence is CASSQDKGYYNEQFF. CDR3 bases: TGTGCCAGCAGCCAAGATAAGGGCTACTACAATGAGCAGTTCTTC. Using reference TRBV14 and TRBJ2-1 for the parts outside the CDR3, the full variable domain is EAGVTQFPSHSVIEKGQTVTLRCDPISGHDNLYWYRRVMGKEIKFLLHFVKESKQDESGMPNNRFLAERTGGTYSTLKVQPAELEDSGVYFCASSQDKGYYNEQFFGPGTRLTVL.

In its sample, this clone was seen a few times. The J gene is TRBJ2-7, the V gene TRBV3-1 (or the pseudogene TRBV3-2); 15 positions agree with TRBD2. The CDR3 is 15 amino acids. V lost 1 base, J lost 8 bases, and 3 bases stayed unmatched. The V gene's germline CDR1 is LGHDT and CDR2 YNNKEL (reference sequence). The CDR3 sequence is CASSQAGTSGGQQYF. The CDR3 coding sequence is TGTGCCAGCAGCCAAGCCGGGACTAGCGGGGGGCAGCAGTACTTC.

The chain joins TRBV6-5 to TRBJ2-7; 10 positions match TRBD2. Germline CDR1 MNHEY, CDR2 SVGAGI. V shed 11 bases, J shed 4 bases, and the junction held 8 bases outside the gene matches. The CDR3 consists of 13 residues. CDR3 bases: TGTGCCGCCAGCGGGGGGGCTATTTACGAGCAGTACTTC. The encoded protein is CAASGGAIYEQYF.

This chain uses TRBV25-1 with TRBJ2-1, with TRBD1 identical over 7 bases. Germline V gives CDR1 MGHDK, CDR2 SYGVNS. This CDR3 has 16 residues. Trimming took 6 bases from V and 0 from J; bases not matched to a gene: 8. CDR3 coding DNA: TGTGCCAGCAGGGAAGACAGGGCGAGCTCCTACAATGAGCAGTTCTTC. Translation gives CASREDRASSYNEQFF.

V usage is TRBV19 and J usage is TRBJ1-5, with 9 bases identical to TRBD1. V shed 7 bases, J shed 7 bases, and the junction held 14 bases outside the gene matches. Germline CDR1 reads LNHDA; CDR2 reads SQIVND (reference sequence). The CDR3 covers 16 residues. The CDR3 region is CASTTGGDRVEQPQHF. The CDR3 region has the DNA TGTGCCAGTACCACCGGGGGGGACAGGGTTGAGCAGCCCCAGCATTTT.

The chain employs TRBV2 and TRBJ2-7; 8 nucleotides align to TRBD2. The CDR3 covers 15 residues. V dropped 6 bases and J dropped 2; count of bases not matched to a gene: 9. In germline, CDR1 is SNHLY, CDR2 FYNNEI. The CDR3 coding sequence is TGTGCCAGCAGCCGACTAGCGCTCAGCCCCTACGAGCAGTACTTC. Translation gives CASSRLALSPYEQYF.

The gene calls are TRBV19 and TRBJ2-7, with a possible D match to TRBD2 (6 bases). The CDR3 spans 14 residues. CDR1 is LNHDA and CDR2 is SQIVND in the germline V gene (reference sequence). The germline V and J ends were trimmed by 6 bases and 5 bases, with 17 bases remaining between them. The CDR3 is CASRRRGSGNEQYF. The CDR3 coding sequence is TGTGCCAGTAGACGTCGGGGGAGTGGAAACGAGCAGTACTTC.

This clone came up a few times. The chain combines TRBV3-1 (or the pseudogene TRBV3-2) with TRBJ2-1; D ambiguous. V was shortened by 0 bases and J by 8 bases, with 8 bases between the two germline ends. The germline CDR1 and CDR2 sequences are LGHDT and YNNKEL (reference sequence). CDR3 length: 13 residues. The CDR3 loop is CASSQEPYHEQFF. CDR3 nucleotides: TGTGCCAGCAGCCAAGAACCTTATCATGAGCAGTTCTTC.

CDR3 DNA sequence: TGTGCCAGCAGCTTTACAGGGGGCAGGCAGCCCCAGCATTTT. Encoded protein: CASSFTGGRQPQHF. The rearrangement uses TRBV7-8 and TRBJ1-5, with 9 bases fitting TRBD1. CDR1 SGHVS and CDR2 FQNEAQ come from the germline V gene. Losses at the gene ends were 3 bases for V and 7 bases for J; bases not matched to a gene: 4. This CDR3 is 14 amino acids long. Full variable domain (remainder filled in from reference TRBV7-8 and TRBJ1-5): GAGVSQSPRYKVAKRGQDVALRCDPISGHVSLFWYQQALGQGPEFLTYFQNEAQLDKSGLPSDRFFAERPEGSVSTLKIQRTQQEDSAVYLCASSFTGGRQPQHFGDGTRLSIL.

The chain joins TRBV2 to TRBJ2-1; no definite D call. This CDR3 spans 14 amino acids. Germline CDR1 reads SNHLY; CDR2 reads FYNNEI. V was cut by 7 bases and J by 6 bases, with 16 bases left in between. This CDR3 is CASTSTMGGNEQFF. The CDR3 DNA reads TGTGCCAGCACATCGACGATGGGCGGCAATGAGCAGTTCTTC.

The V gene is TRBV18, the J gene TRBJ1-4; a possible D gene is TRBD1 (5 bases). CDR3 length: 16 residues. Germline assignment: CDR1 KGHSH and CDR2 LQKENI. Trimming took 1 base from V and 4 from J, leaving 13 bases between them. CDR3 loop: CASSPLGLPNNEKLFF. The CDR3 nucleotides read TGTGCCAGCTCACCACTGGGGCTCCCTAATAATGAAAAACTGTTTTTT.